Each of the 7 T cell receptor beta chains below was sequenced from the same sample in a study of T cell clones after liver transplantation. Here immunoSEQ multiplex PCR was the method, and the copy in TCRdb shows in-frame clones only, minus some. The data contain 70,000 to 80,000 clones, about 88% of them singletons. This sample comprised CD4+ T cells from blood, obtained before liver transplant. These receptors all stem from a human donor who received a liver transplant.

The chain combines TRBV5-5 with TRBJ1-1, with 10 bases lining up with TRBD1. The CDR3 totals 14 residues. Germline V gene lookup returns CDR1 SGHKS and CDR2 YYEKEE (reference sequence). The J segment lost 3 bases and the V segment lost 5 bases, leaving 4 bases of the junction unmatched. In DNA, the CDR3 is TGTGCCAGCAGACGGACAGGGGGGGACACTGAAGCTTTCTTT. Translating it yields CASRRTGGDTEAFF.

This clone has just one count. This rearrangement joins TRBV5-1 to TRBJ2-5; 7 nucleotides align to TRBD1. CDR3 length: 13 residues. The ends lost 7 bases at V and 5 bases at J; junction bases unmatched: 8. Germline V gene sequence: CDR1 SGHRS, CDR2 YFSETQ. Here the CDR3 DNA reads TGCGCCAGCCAAAGACAGGGTAGGGAGACCCAGTACTTC. Its protein is CASQRQGRETQYF.

The chain has TRBV12-5 and TRBJ2-1, with D hard to call. V was cut by 4 bases and J by 7 bases, with 5 bases left in between. CDR1 and CDR2 from the germline V gene are LGHNT and FRNRAP. This CDR3 is 11 amino acids long. DNA of the CDR3: TGTGCTAGTGGTTCCGTAAATGAGCAGTTCTTC. This gives the protein CASGSVNEQFF.

The chain employs TRBV28 and TRBJ2-3, with 7 bases identical to TRBD2. This CDR3 spans 15 amino acids. V trimming: 2 bases; J trimming: 2 bases; junction bases outside the gene matches: 4. Germline loops: CDR1 MDHEN, CDR2 SYDVKM. The CDR3 coding sequence is TGTGCCAGCAGTTTACAGCGGGGCCACACAGATACGCAGTATTTT. Protein: CASSLQRGHTDTQYF.

The chain joins TRBV19 to TRBJ2-7; D possibly corresponds to TRBD2 (6 bases). Germline V gives CDR1 LNHDA, CDR2 SQIVND (reference sequence). V was pared by 5 bases and J by 6 bases, with 17 bases between. The CDR3 loop spans 14 amino acids. The CDR3 DNA sequence: TGTGCCAGTAGTCCTCGGGGGACCCCAGGCGAGCAGTACTTC. Amino acids: CASSPRGTPGEQYF. Drawing the rest from reference TRBV19 and TRBJ2-7, the complete variable domain is DGGITQSPKYLFRKEGQNVTLSCEQNLNHDAMYWYRQDPGQGLRLIYYSQIVNDFQKGDIAEGYSVSREKKESFPLTVTSAQKNPTAFYLCASSPRGTPGEQYFGPGTRLTVT.

The chain carries TRBV30 and TRBJ1-1, with D hard to call. CDR1 is GTSNPN, CDR2 SVGIG, per germline (reference sequence). This CDR3 is built from 13 residues. CDR3 bases: TGTGCATATAACGGATGGTCGGGGACTGAAGCTTTCTTT. It codes for CAYNGWSGTEAFF.

Written as DNA, the CDR3 is TGTGCCAGCAGTGAATTAGGGGGGCAGGGGGCGTACGAGCAGTACTTC. It codes for CASSELGGQGAYEQYF. V gene TRBV6-1 combines with J gene TRBJ2-7; 8 positions agree with TRBD1. The CDR3 has 16 residues. The germline CDR1 and CDR2 sequences are MNHNS and SASEGT. The V and J ends lost 2 bases and 4 bases, in that order; junction bases with no gene match: 10.